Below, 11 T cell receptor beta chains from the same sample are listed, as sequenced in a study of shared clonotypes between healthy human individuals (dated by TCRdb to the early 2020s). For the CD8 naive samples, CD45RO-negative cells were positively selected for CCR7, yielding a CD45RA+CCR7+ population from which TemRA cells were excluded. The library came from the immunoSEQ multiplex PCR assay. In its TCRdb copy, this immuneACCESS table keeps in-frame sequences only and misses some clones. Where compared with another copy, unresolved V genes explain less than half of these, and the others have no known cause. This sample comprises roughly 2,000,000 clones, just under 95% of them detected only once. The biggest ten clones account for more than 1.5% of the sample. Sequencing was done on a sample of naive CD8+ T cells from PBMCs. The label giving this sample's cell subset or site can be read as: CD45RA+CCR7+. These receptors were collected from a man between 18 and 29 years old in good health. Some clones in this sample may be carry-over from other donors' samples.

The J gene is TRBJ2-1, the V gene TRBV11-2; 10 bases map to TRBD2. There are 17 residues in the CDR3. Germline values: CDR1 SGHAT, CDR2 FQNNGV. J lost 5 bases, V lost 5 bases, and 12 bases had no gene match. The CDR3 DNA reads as TGTGCCAGCAGCCCGTCCCCCGGGACTAGCGCAAACAATGAGCAGTTCTTC. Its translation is CASSPSPGTSANNEQFF.

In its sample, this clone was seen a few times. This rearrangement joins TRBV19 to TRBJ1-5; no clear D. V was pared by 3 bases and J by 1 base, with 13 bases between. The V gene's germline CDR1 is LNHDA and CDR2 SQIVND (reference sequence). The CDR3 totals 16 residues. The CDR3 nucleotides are TGTGCCAGTAGTATTTCCGGACTTGGAAGCAATCAGCCCCAGCATTTT. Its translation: CASSISGLGSNQPQHF.

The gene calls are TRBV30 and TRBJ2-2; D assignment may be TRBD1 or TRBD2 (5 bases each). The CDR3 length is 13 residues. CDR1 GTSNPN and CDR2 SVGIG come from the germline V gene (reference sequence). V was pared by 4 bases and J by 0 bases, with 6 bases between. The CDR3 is CAWMGANTGELFF. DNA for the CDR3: TGTGCCTGGATGGGGGCGAACACCGGGGAGCTGTTTTTT.

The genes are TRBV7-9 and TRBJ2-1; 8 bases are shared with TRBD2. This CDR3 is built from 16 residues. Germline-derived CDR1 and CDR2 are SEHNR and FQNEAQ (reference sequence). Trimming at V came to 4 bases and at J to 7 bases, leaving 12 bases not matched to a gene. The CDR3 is CASSYRGTSNENEQFF. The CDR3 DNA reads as TGTGCCAGCAGCTATAGAGGGACTAGTAATGAGAATGAGCAGTTCTTC.

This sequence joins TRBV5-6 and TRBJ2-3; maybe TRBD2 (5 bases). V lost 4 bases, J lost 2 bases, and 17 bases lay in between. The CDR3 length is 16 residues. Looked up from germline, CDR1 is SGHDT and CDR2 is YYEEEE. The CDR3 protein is CASSPESGTYTDTQYF. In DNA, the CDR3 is TGTGCCAGCAGCCCAGAGAGCGGAACCTACACAGATACGCAGTATTTT.

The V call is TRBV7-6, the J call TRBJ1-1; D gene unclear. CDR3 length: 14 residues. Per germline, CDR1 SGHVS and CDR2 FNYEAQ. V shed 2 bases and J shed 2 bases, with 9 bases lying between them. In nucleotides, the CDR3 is TGTGCCAGCAGCTTAAAAGTCTCTAACACTGAAGCTTTCTTT. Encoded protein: CASSLKVSNTEAFF.

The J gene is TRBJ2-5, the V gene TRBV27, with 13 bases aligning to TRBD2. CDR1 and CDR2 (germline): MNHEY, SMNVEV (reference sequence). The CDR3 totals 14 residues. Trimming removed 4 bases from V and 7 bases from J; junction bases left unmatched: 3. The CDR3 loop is CASSSGTSGTTQYF. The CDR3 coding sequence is TGTGCCAGCAGTTCCGGGACTAGCGGGACGACCCAGTACTTC.

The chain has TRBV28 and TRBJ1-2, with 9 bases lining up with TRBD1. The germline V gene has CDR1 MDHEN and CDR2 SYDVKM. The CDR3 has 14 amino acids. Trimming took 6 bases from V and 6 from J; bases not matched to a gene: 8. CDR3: CASRQTGGDDGYTF. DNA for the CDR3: TGTGCCAGCAGACAAACAGGGGGCGACGATGGCTACACCTTC.

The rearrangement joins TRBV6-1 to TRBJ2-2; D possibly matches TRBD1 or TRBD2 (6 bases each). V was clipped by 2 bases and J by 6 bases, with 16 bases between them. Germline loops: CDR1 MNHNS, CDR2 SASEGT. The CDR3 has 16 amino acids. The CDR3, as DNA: TGTGCCAGCAGTGAAAGGGGGGAGCGGCGGTCCGGGGAGCTGTTTTTT. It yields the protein CASSERGERRSGELFF.

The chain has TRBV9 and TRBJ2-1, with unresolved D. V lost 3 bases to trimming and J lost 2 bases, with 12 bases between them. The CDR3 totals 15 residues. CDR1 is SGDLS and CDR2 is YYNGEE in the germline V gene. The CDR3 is CASSGDLIPYNEQFF. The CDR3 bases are TGTGCCAGCAGCGGGGATCTAATTCCCTACAATGAGCAGTTCTTC.

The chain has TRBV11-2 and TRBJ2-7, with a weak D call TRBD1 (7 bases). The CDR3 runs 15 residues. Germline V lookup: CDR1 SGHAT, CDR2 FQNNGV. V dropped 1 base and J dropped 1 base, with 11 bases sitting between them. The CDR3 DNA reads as TGTGCCAGCAGCTTAGTTCCAGGGGGGTCCTACGAGCAGTACTTC. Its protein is CASSLVPGGSYEQYF.